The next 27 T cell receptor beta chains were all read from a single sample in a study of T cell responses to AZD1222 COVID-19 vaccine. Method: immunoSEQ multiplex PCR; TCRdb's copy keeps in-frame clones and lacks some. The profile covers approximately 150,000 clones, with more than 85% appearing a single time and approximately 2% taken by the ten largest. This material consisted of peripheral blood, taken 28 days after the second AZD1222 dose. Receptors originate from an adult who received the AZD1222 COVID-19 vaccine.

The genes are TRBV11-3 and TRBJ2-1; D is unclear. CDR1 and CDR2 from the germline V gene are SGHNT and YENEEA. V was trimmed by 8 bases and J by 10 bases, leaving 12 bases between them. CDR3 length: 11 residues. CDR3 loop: CASARLHEQFF. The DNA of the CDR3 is TGTGCCAGCGCCCGACTCCACGAGCAGTTCTTC.

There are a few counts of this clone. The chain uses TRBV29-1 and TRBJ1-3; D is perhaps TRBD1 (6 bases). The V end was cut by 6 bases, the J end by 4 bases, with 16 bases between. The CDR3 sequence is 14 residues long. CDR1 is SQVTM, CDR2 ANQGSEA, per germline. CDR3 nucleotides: TGCAGCGTCGTCGGGGGCGCGGGGGGAAACACCATATATTTT. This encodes CSVVGGAGGNTIYF.

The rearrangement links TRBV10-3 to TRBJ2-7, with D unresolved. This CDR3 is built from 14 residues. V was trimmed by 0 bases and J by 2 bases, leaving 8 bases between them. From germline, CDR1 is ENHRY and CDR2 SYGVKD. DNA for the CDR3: TGTGCCATCAGTGAGTCGTACGGCCCCTACGAGCAGTACGTC. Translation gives CAISESYGPYEQYV.

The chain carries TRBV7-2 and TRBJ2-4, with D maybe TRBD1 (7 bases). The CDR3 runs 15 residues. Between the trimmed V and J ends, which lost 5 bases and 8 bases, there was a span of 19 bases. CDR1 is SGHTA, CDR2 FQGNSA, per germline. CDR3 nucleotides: TGTGCCAGCAGCCATCAGGACAGGCCGGGGGACATTCAGTACTTC. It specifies CASSHQDRPGDIQYF.

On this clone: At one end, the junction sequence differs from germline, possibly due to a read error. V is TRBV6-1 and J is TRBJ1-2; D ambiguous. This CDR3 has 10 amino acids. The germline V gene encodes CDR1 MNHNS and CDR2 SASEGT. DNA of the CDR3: TGTGCCAGCAGTGAAGGAGTCGCATCCTTC. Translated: CASSEGVASF.

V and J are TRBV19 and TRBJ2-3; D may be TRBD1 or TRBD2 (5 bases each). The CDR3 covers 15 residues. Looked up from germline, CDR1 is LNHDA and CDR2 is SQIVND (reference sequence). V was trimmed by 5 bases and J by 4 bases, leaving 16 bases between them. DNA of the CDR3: TGTGCCAGTAGTCCATCTAGCCTGGGGCCAGATACGCAGTATTTT. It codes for CASSPSSLGPDTQYF. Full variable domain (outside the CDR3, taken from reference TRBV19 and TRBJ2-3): DGGITQSPKYLFRKEGQNVTLSCEQNLNHDAMYWYRQDPGQGLRLIYYSQIVNDFQKGDIAEGYSVSREKKESFPLTVTSAQKNPTAFYLCASSPSSLGPDTQYFGPGTRLTVL.

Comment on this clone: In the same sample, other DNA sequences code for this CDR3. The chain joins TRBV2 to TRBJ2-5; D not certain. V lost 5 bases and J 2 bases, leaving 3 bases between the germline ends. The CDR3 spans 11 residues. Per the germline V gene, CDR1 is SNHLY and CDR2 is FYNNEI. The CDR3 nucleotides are TGTGCCAGCAGTCCGCAAGAGACCCAGTACTTC. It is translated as CASSPQETQYF. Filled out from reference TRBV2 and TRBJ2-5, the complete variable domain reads EPEVTQTPSHQVTQMGQEVILRCVPISNHLYFYWYRQILGQKVEFLVSFYNNEISEKSEIFDDQFSVERPDGSNFTLKIRSTKLEDSAMYFCASSPQETQYFGPGTRLLVL.

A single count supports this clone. This chain's CDR3 is CASSLSSPGKKWNSPLHF. The CDR3 DNA follows: TGTGCCAGCAGTTTATCATCCCCTGGTAAGAAATGGAATTCACCCCTCCACTTT. The chain couples TRBV27 to TRBJ1-6; D gene uncertain. The CDR3 is 18 amino acids. CDR1 and CDR2 from the germline V gene are MNHEY and SMNVEV (reference sequence). V lost 0 bases and J lost 7, with 19 bases in between.

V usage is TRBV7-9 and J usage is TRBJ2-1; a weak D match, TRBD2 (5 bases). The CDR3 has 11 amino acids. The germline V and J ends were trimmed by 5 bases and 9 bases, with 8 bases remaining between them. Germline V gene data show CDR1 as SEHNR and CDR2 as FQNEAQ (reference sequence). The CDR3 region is CASSPGGEQFF. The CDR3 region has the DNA TGTGCCAGCAGCCCAGGAGGTGAGCAGTTCTTC.

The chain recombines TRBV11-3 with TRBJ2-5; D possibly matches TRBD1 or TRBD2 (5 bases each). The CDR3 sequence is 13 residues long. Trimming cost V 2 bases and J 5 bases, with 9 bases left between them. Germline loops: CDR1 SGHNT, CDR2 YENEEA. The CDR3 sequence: CASSLWGSETQYF. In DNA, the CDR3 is TGTGCCAGCAGCTTATGGGGGTCGGAGACCCAGTACTTC.

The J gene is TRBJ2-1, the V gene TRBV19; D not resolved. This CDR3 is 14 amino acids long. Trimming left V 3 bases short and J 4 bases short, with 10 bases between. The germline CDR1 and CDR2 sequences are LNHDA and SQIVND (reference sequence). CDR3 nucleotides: TGTGCCAGTAGTATTAGAGGCAATTACAATGAGCAGTTCTTC. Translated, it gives CASSIRGNYNEQFF.

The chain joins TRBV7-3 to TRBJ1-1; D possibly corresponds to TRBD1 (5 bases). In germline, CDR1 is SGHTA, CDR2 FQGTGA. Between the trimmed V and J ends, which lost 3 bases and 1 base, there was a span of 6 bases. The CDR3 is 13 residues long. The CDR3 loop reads CASSFGGNTEAFF. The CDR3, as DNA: TGTGCCAGCAGCTTTGGGGGGAACACTGAAGCTTTCTTT.

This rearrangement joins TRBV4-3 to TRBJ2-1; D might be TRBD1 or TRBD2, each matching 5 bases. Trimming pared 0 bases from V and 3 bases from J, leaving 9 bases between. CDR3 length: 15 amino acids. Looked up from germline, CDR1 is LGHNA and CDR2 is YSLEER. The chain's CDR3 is CASSQEQGRYNEQFF. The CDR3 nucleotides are TGCGCCAGCAGCCAAGAGCAGGGACGCTACAATGAGCAGTTCTTC.

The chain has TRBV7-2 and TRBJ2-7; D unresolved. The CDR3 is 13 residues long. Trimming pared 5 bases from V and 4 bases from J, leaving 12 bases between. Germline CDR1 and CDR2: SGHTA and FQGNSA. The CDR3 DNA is TGTGCCAGCAGCACGCGCCACGGGTACGAGCAGTACGTC. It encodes CASSTRHGYEQYV.

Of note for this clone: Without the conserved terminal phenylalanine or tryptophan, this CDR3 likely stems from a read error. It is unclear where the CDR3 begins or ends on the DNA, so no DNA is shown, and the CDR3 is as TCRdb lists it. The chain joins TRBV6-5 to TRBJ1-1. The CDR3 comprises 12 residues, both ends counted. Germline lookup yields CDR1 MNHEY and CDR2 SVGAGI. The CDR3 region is CASSRQRGEKRL.

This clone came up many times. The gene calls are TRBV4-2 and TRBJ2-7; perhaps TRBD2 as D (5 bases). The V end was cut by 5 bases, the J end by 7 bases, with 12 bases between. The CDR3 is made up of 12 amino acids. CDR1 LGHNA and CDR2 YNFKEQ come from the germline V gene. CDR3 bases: TGTGCCAGCAGCGTCAGTACGGGGGAGCAGTACTTC. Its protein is CASSVSTGEQYF.

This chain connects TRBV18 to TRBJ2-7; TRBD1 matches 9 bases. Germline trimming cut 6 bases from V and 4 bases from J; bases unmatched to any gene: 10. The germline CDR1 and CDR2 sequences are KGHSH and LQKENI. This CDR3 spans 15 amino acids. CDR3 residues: CASSYSGTGSYEQYF. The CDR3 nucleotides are TGTGCCAGCTCCTACTCCGGGACAGGGAGTTACGAGCAGTACTTC.

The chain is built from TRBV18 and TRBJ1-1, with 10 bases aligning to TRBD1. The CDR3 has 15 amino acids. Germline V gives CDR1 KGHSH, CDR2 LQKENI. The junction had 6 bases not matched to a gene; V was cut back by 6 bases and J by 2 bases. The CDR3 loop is CASSGTGAGNTEAFF. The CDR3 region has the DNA TGTGCCAGCTCCGGGACAGGGGCAGGTAACACTGAAGCTTTCTTT.

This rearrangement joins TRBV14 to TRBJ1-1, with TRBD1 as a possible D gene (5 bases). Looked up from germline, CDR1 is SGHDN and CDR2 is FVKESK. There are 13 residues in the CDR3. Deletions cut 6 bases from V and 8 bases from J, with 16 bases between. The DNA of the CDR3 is TGTGCCAGCAGTCGCGGTGGGGGAATCGAAGCTTTCTTT. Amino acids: CASSRGGGIEAFF. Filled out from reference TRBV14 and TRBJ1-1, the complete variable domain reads EAGVTQFPSHSVIEKGQTVTLRCDPISGHDNLYWYRRVMGKEIKFLLHFVKESKQDESGMPNNRFLAERTGGTYSTLKVQPAELEDSGVYFCASSRGGGIEAFFGQGTRLTVV.

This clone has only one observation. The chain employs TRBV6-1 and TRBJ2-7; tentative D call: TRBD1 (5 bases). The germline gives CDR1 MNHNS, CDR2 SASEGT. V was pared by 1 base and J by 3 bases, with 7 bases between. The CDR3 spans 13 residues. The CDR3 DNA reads TGTGCCAGCAGTGAAGTAAGGGGCTACGAGCAGTACGTC. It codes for CASSEVRGYEQYV.

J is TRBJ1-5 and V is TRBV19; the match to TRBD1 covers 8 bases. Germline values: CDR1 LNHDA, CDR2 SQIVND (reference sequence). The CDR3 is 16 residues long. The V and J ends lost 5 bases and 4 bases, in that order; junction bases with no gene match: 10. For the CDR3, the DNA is TGTGCCAGTAGTTCGAGGACAGGGTTAGGTAATCAGCCCCAGCATTTT. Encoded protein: CASSSRTGLGNQPQHF.

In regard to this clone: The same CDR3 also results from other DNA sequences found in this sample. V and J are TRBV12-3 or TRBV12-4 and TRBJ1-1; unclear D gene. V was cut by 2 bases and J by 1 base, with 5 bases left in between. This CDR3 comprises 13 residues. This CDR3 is CASSLTANTEAFF. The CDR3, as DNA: TGTGCCAGCAGTTTAACAGCGAACACTGAAGCTTTCTTT.

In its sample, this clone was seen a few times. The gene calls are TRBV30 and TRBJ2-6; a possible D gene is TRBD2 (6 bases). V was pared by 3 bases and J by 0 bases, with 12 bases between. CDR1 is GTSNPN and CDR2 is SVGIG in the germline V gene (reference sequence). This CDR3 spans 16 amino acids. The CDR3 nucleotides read TGTGCCTGGAGGGGGGGAAAGTACTCTGGGGCCAACGTCCTGACTTTC. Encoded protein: CAWRGGKYSGANVLTF. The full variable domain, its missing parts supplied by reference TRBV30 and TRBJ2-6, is SQTIHQWPATLVQPVGSPLSLECTVEGTSNPNLYWYRQAAGRGLQLLFYSVGIGQISSEVPQNLSASRPQDRQFILSSKKLLLSDSGFYLCAWRGGKYSGANVLTFGAGSRLTVL.

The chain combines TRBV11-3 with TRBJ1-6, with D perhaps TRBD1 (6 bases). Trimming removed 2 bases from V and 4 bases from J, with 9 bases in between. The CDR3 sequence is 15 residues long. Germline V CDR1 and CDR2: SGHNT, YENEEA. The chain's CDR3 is CASSLMGAYNSPLHF. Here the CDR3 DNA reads TGTGCCAGCAGCTTAATGGGGGCTTATAATTCACCCCTCCACTTT.

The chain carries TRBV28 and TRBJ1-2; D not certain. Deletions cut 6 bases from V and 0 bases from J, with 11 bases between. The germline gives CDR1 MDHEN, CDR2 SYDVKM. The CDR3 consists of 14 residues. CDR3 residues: CASRDPTANYGYTF. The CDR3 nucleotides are TGTGCCAGCAGAGACCCGACGGCTAACTATGGCTACACCTTC.

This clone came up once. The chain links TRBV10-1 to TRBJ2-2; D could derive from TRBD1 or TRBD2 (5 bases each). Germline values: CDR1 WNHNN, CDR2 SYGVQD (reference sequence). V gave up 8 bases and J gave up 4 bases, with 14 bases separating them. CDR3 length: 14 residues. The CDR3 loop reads CASGREWRTGELFF. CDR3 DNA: TGCGCCAGCGGCAGGGAGTGGCGCACCGGGGAGCTGTTTTTT.

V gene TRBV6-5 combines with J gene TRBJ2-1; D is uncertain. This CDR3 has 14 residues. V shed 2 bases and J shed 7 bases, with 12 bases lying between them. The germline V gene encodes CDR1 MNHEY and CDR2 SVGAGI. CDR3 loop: CASSYPGQPNEQFF. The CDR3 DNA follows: TGTGCCAGCAGTTACCCCGGGCAGCCGAATGAGCAGTTCTTC.